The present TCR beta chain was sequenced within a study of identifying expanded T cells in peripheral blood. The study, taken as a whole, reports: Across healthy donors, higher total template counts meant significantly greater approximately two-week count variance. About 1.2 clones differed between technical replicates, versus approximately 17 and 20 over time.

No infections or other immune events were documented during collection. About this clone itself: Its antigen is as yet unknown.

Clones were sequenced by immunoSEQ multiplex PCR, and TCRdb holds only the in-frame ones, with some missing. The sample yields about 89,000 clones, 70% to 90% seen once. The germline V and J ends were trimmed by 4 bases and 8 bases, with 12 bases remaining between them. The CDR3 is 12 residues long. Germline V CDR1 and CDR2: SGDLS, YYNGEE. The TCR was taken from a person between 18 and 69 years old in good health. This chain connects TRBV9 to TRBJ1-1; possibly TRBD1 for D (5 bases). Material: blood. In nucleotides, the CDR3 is TGTGCCAGCAGCTACATCCAGGGAGAAGCTTTCTTT. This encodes CASSYIQGEAFF.